Shown below are 4 T cell receptor beta chains from a single sample sequenced in a study of CD8+CD57+ T cells in acquired aplastic anemia. Investigators profiled TCR beta VDJ and CDR3 from genomic DNA template. Each CDR3 protein gets one entry after TCRdb re-called the reads with MiXCR. Of roughly 190,000 distinct CDR3 sequences listed, approximately 49% were seen once; the top ten hold around a sixth. Source material: sorted CD4+, CD8+, or CD8+CD57+ T cells (not recorded which) from PBMCs. All receptors derive from a human donor in good health, serving as a control.

In regard to this clonotype: Germline is not matched at one junction end, which may reflect a read error. This chain connects TRBV15 to TRBJ2-6; D gene ambiguous. The CDR3 is 12 amino acids. Looked up from germline, CDR1 is LNHNV and CDR2 is YYDKDF (reference sequence). In DNA, the CDR3 is TGTGCCACCAGCAGTATAGGTAAAACTGAAGCTTTC. This gives the protein CATSSIGKTEAF.

This chain links TRBV7-3 with TRBJ2-5, with a weak D call TRBD1 (5 bases). V gave up 0 bases and J gave up 1 base, with 9 bases separating them. The CDR3 length is 15 residues. CDR1 and CDR2 from the germline V gene are SGHTA and FQGTGA. The CDR3 bases are TGTGCCAGCAGCTTAACGGCAGGGATCCAAGAGACCCAGTACTTC. It codes for CASSLTAGIQETQYF.

This clonotype was seen a single time. The genes are TRBV10-3 and TRBJ2-7, with 7 bases identical to TRBD1. The CDR3 contains 12 residues. The ends lost 6 bases at V and 5 bases at J; junction bases unmatched: 4. CDR1 is ENHRY and CDR2 is SYGVKD in the germline V gene. CDR3 in amino acids: CAIRTGIHEQYF. DNA of the CDR3: TGTGCCATCAGGACAGGGATTCACGAGCAGTACTTC.

This sequence joins TRBV7-9 and TRBJ1-6; D is possibly TRBD1 (6 bases). V was pared by 4 bases and J by 10 bases, with 14 bases between. This CDR3 spans 14 amino acids. The germline V gene encodes CDR1 SEHNR and CDR2 FQNEAQ (reference sequence). The CDR3, as DNA: TGTGCCAGCAGCTCCCTCGGGGGCGAATCACCCCTCCACTTT. It codes for CASSSLGGESPLHF.